This T cell receptor (beta chain) was obtained from a study of T cell repertoires in cytomegalovirus infection. About the research overall: Public TCR beta signatures indicated both CMV infection and matching HLA type.

Findings of the study overall: Clonotype analysis showed dominance of the ex vivo response by HLA-C-restricted CMV-specific TCR beta clonotypes. Carriers of CMV plus the relevant HLA were identified by cumulative public TCR beta family frequency.

The germline gives CDR1 SQVTM, CDR2 ANQGSEA. The length of the CDR3 is 14 residues. The V end was cut by 3 bases, the J end by 7 bases, with 15 bases between. As to this clonotype: Its target is not known.

TCRdb processed the reads anew with MiXCR; each CDR3 protein has one entry. The table has 250,000 to 300,000 distinct CDR3 sequences, around 25% seen once; the top ten hold approximately 14%. The TCR sequence derives from a human donor in good health (CMV status not recorded). Some clones in this sample may be carry-over from other donors' samples. The sequenced sample consisted of PBMCs. The chain employs TRBV29-1 and TRBJ2-2; D is perhaps TRBD2 (6 bases). CDR3 bases: TGCAGCGTTGATTCCGGGAGCTTGGTCGGGGAGCTGTTTTTT. Its translation: CSVDSGSLVGELFF.